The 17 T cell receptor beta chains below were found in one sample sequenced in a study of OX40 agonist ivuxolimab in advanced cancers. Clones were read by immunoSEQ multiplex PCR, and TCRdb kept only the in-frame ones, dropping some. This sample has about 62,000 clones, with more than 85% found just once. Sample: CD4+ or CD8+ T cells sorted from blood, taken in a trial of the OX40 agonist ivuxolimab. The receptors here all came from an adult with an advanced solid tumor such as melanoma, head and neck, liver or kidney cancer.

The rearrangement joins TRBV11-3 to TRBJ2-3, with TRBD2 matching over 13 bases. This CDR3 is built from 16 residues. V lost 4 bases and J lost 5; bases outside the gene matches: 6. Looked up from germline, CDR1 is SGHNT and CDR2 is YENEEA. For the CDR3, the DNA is TGTGCCAGCAGCTCTCTACTAGCGGGAGGGCGAGATACGCAGTATTTT. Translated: CASSSLLAGGRDTQYF.

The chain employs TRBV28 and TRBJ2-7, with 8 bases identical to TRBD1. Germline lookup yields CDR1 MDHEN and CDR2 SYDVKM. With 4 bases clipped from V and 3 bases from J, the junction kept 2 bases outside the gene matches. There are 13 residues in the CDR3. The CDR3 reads CASSSGGLYEQYF. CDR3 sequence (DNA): TGTGCCAGCAGTTCAGGGGGCCTCTACGAGCAGTACTTC.

The CDR3 nucleotides read TGCAGCGTTGAATTCGAGACCCAGTACTTC. Encoded protein: CSVEFETQYF. The V and J genes are TRBV29-1 and TRBJ2-5; D unclear. This CDR3 region has 10 residues. CDR1 is SQVTM and CDR2 is ANQGSEA in the germline V gene. The V gene lost 2 bases and the J gene lost 5 bases, with 3 bases spanning the gap.

The CDR3 here is CASSDPSRGLSSYNEQFF. The CDR3 DNA reads as TGTGCCAGCAGTGACCCCTCGAGGGGATTGAGCTCCTACAATGAGCAGTTCTTC. The V and J genes are TRBV25-1 and TRBJ2-1; D might be TRBD1 or TRBD2, each matching 5 bases. Germline V gene data show CDR1 as MGHDK and CDR2 as SYGVNS. Trimming took 3 bases from V and 0 from J, leaving 18 bases between them. This CDR3 has 18 amino acids.

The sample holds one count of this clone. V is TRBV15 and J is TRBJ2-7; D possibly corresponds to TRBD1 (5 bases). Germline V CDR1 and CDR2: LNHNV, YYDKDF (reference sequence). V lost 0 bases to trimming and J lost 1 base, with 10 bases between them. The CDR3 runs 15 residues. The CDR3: CATSRDKGHSYEQYF. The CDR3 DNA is TGTGCCACCAGCAGAGATAAGGGGCATTCCTACGAGCAGTACTTC.

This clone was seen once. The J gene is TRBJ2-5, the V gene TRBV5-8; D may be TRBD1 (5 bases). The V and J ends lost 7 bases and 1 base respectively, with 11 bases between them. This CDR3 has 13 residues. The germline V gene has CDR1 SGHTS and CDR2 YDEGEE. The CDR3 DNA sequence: TGTGCCAGCGCAGATAGGGGCCAAGAGACCCAGTACTTC. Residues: CASADRGQETQYF.

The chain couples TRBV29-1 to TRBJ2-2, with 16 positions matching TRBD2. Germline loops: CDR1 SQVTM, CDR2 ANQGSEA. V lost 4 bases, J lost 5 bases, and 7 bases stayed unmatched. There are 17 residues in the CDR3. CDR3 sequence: CSVVGLAGGPVTGELFF. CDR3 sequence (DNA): TGCAGCGTTGTGGGACTAGCGGGGGGGCCGGTTACCGGGGAGCTGTTTTTT.

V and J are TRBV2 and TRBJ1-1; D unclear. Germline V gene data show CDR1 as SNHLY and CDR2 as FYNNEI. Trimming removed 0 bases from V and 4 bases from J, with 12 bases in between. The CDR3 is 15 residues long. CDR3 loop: CASSEADKSGTEAFF. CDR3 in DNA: TGTGCCAGCAGTGAAGCAGATAAGTCGGGCACTGAAGCTTTCTTT.

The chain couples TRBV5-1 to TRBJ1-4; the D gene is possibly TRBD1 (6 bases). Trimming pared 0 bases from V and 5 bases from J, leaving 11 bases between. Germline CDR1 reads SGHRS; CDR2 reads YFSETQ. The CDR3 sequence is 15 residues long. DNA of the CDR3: TGCGCCAGCAGCTTGGGGGGGCTCATGAATGAAAAACTGTTTTTT. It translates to CASSLGGLMNEKLFF.

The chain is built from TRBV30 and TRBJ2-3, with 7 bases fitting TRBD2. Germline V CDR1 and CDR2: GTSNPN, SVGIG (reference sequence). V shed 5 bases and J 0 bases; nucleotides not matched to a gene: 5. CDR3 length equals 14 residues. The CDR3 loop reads CAWGSGISTDTQYF. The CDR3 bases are TGTGCCTGGGGAAGCGGGATTAGCACAGATACGCAGTATTTT.

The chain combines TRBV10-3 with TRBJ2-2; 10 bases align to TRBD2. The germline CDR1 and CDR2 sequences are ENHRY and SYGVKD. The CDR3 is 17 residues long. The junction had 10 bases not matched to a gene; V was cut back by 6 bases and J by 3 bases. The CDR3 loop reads CAIRYLAGALDTGELFF. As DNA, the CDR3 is TGTGCCATCAGGTATCTAGCGGGGGCCTTAGACACCGGGGAGCTGTTTTTT.

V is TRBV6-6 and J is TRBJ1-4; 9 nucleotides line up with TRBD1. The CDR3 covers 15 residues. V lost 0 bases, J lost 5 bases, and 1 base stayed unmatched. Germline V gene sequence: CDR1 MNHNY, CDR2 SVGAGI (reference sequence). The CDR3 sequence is CASSYSGTGNEKLFF. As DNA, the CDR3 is TGTGCCAGCAGTTACTCCGGGACAGGGAATGAAAAACTGTTTTTT.

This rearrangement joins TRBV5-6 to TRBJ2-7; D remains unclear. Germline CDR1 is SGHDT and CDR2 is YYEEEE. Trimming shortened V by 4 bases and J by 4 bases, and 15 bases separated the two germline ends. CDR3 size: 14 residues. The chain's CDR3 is CASSLGRAQYEQYF. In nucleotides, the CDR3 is TGTGCCAGCAGCCTCGGACGGGCTCAATACGAGCAGTACTTC.

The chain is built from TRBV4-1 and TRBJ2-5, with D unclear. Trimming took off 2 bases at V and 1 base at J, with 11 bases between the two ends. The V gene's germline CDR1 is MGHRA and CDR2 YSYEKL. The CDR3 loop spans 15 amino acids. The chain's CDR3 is CASSQPTEFQETQYF. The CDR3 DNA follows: TGCGCCAGCAGCCAACCCACGGAATTCCAAGAGACCCAGTACTTC.

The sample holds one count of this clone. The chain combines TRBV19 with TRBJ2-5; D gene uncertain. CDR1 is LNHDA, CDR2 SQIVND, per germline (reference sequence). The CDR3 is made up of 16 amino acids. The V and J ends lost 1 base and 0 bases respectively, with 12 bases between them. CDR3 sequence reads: CASSIGTAQYQETQYF. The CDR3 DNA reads TGTGCCAGTAGTATAGGTACAGCCCAGTACCAAGAGACCCAGTACTTC.

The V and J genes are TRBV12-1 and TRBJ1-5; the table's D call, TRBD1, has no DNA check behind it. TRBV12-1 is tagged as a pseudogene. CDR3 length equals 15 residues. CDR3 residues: CASSFVGQVNQPQHF. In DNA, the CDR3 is TGTGCCAGCAGCTTTGTGGGACAGGTAAATCAGCCCCAGCATTTT.

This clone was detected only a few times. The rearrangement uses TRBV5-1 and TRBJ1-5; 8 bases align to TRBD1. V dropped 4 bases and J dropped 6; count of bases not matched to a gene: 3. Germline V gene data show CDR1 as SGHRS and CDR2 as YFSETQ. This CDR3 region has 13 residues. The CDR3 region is CASSPDRGQPQHF. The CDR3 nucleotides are TGCGCCAGCAGCCCAGACAGGGGTCAGCCCCAGCATTTT.